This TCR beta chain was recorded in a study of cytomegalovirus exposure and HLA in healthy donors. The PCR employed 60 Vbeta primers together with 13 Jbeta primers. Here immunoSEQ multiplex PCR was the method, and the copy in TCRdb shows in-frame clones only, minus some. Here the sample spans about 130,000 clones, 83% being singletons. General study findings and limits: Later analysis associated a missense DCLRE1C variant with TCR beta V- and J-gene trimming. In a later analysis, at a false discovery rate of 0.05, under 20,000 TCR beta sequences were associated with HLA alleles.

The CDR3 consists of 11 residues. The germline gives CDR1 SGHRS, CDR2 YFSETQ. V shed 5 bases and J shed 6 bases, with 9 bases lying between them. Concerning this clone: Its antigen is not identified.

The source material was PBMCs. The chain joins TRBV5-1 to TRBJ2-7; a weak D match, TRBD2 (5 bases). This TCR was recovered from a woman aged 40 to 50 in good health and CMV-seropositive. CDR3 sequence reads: CASRSAGEQYF. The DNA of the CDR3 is TGCGCCAGCAGATCTGCGGGCGAGCAGTACTTC.